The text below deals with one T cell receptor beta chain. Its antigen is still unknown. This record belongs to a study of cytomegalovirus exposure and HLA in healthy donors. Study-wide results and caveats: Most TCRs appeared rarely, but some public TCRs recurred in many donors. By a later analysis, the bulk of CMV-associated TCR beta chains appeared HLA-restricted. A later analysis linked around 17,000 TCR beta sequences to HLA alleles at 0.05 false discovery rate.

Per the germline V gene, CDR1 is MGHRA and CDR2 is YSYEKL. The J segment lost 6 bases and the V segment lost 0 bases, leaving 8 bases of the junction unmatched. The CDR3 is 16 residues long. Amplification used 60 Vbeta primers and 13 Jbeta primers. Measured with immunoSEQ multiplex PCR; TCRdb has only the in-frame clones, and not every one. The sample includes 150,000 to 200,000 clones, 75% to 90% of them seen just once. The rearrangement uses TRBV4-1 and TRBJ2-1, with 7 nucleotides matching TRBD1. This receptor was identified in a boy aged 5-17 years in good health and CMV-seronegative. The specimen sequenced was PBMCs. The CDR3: CASSQDQQHRGNEQFF. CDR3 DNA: TGCGCCAGCAGCCAAGATCAACAGCACAGGGGCAATGAGCAGTTCTTC.